Reported below is one T cell receptor (beta chain). The time point is: pre-treatment sample, taken before nivolumab and TIL therapy. This sample was included in a study of TIL therapy for anti-PD-1-resistant metastatic lung cancer. From germline, CDR1 is PRHDT and CDR2 FYEKMQ (reference sequence). This CDR3 has 16 amino acids. V was trimmed by 1 base and J by 6 bases, leaving 16 bases between them. Sequencing used immunoSEQ v3. Libraries were sequenced to 2 million or so read pairs (survey) or roughly 4.5-6.5 million (deep). The protocol was immunoSEQ multiplex PCR, while the TCRdb copy is restricted to in-frame clones and leaves out a portion. The table records about 60,000 clones, under 75% of them present only once.

The TCR comes from a person between 25 and 80 years old with non-small cell lung cancer. V and J are TRBV13 and TRBJ1-5; D is possibly TRBD1 (6 bases). The sample here was blood, taken at baseline. The CDR3 loop reads CASSLAGGAVGQPQHF. The CDR3 DNA reads as TGTGCCAGCAGCTTAGCCGGGGGCGCGGTAGGTCAGCCCCAGCATTTT.